The clone carrying this T cell receptor (beta chain) was detected only a few times. Antigen: not known. This specimen belongs to a study of blood T cells in healthy people across ages. The germline CDR1 and CDR2 sequences are ENHRY and SYGVKD. J gave up 5 bases and V 4 bases, and 4 bases lay outside the gene matches. The CDR3 has 14 amino acids. Primers used in a second PCR of about 7 to 11 cycles were a sample-barcoded 5' primer and a J-beta primer mix. TCRdb analysed the 5' RACE reads with MiXCR anew, one entry per CDR3 protein. The sample records 1.4 million to 1.5 million distinct CDR3 sequences, around 42% being singletons. The study's findings and limits: Aged donors had fewer naive CD4+ cells and lower diversity than long-lived donors.

Sequenced sample: blood. The origin of this receptor is a woman younger than 30 in good health. J is TRBJ2-5 and V is TRBV10-3; 10 bases agree with TRBD2. The CDR3 here is CAISGGLALETQYF. In DNA, the CDR3 is TGTGCCATCAGTGGGGGACTAGCGTTGGAGACCCAGTACTTC.